The 18 T cell receptor beta chains reported below all come from one sample, sequenced in a study of shared clonotypes between healthy human individuals. Profiling relied on immunoSEQ multiplex PCR, and the TCRdb table lists in-frame clones only, not all of them. The profile covers about 1.4 million clones, with around 95% appearing a single time and roughly 1.2% taken by the ten largest. Sequenced sample: naive CD4+ T cells sorted from blood. As for subset: CD45RA+ positively selected. The receptors come from a man aged 30-40 years in good health.

On this clone: The sample contains more than one DNA sequence encoding this CDR3. The chain recombines TRBV28 with TRBJ2-1; possible D gene TRBD2, 6 bases. CDR3 length: 12 amino acids. CDR1 and CDR2 (germline): MDHEN, SYDVKM. The V and J ends lost 9 bases and 2 bases respectively, with 8 bases between them. The CDR3 coding sequence is TGTGCCAGTTCGGGGGCCTACAATGAGCAGTTCTTC. Encoded protein: CASSGAYNEQFF.

The CDR3 DNA is TGCAGCGTTGCTAAAAGGACTAGCGGCTACAATGAGCAGTTCTTC. It translates to CSVAKRTSGYNEQFF. The chain couples TRBV29-1 to TRBJ2-1, with 10 bases lining up with TRBD2. The CDR3 is 15 residues long. V dropped 4 bases and J dropped 3; count of bases not matched to a gene: 6. In germline, CDR1 is SQVTM, CDR2 ANQGSEA.

V is TRBV5-4 and J is TRBJ2-1; D is perhaps TRBD1 (7 bases). CDR1 SGHNT and CDR2 YYREEE come from the germline V gene (reference sequence). Trimming stripped 7 bases from V and 3 bases from J, with 32 bases between. This CDR3 is built from 20 residues. In DNA form, the CDR3 reads TGTGCCAGCTTCCCCACTCCAAGAAGCCCTCAGGGGGGCAGCTACAATGAGCAGTTCTTC. This sequence encodes CASFPTPRSPQGGSYNEQFF.

This rearrangement joins TRBV6-4 to TRBJ2-1; 8 nucleotides line up with TRBD2. Unmatched junction bases numbered 11, after V lost 8 bases and J lost 5 bases. Per germline, CDR1 MRHNA and CDR2 SNTAGT. There are 15 residues in the CDR3. CDR3 sequence (DNA): TGTGCCAGCTCCCGCGGGGGCGGGAGGAACAATGAGCAGTTCTTC. Translated, it gives CASSRGGGRNNEQFF.

The gene calls are TRBV9 and TRBJ1-1; tentatively, D is TRBD1 (6 bases). The CDR3 is made up of 14 amino acids. V dropped 3 bases and J dropped 0 bases, with 9 bases sitting between them. Per germline, CDR1 SGDLS and CDR2 YYNGEE. This CDR3 is CASSGGHLNTEAFF. Here the CDR3 DNA reads TGTGCCAGCAGCGGGGGACACCTGAACACTGAAGCTTTCTTT.

The chain employs TRBV7-8 and TRBJ2-7; D possibly matches TRBD1 or TRBD2 (6 bases each). V lost 6 bases and J lost 1, with 16 bases in between. Germline-derived CDR1 and CDR2 are SGHVS and FQNEAQ. The CDR3 consists of 15 residues. CDR3 sequence (DNA): TGTGCCAGCAGTCCAGGGGCGGGGCTATCCTACGAGCAGTACTTC. Amino acid sequence: CASSPGAGLSYEQYF.

The rearrangement uses TRBV7-2 and TRBJ2-3, with D possibly called TRBD1 or TRBD2 (5 bases each). V was pared by 7 bases and J by 6 bases, with 11 bases between. CDR3 length: 12 residues. CDR1 is SGHTA, CDR2 FQGNSA, per germline. CDR3 coding DNA: TGTGCCAGCAATATCCGGGGCGATACGCAGTATTTT. Its protein product is CASNIRGDTQYF.

This sequence joins TRBV15 and TRBJ1-2, with D perhaps matching TRBD1 (6 bases). This CDR3 contains 18 residues. CDR1 LNHNV and CDR2 YYDKDF come from the germline V gene (reference sequence). Trimming shortened V by 0 bases and J by 6 bases, and 23 bases separated the two germline ends. The CDR3 bases are TGTGCCACCAGCAGAGATTTTCGGGGGCTTCCCGCTATGAATGGCTACACCTTC. This encodes CATSRDFRGLPAMNGYTF.

The genes are TRBV13 and TRBJ2-7; TRBD2 matches at 8 bases. This CDR3 is 13 amino acids long. Germline trimming cut 9 bases from V and 6 bases from J; bases unmatched to any gene: 10. Per germline, CDR1 PRHDT and CDR2 FYEKMQ (reference sequence). CDR3 sequence (DNA): TGTGCCAGTTTCATAGCGGGATGGGGCGAGCAGTACTTC. This codes for CASFIAGWGEQYF.

The rearrangement uses TRBV15 and TRBJ2-7; D unresolved. This CDR3 is built from 15 residues. V gave up 0 bases and J gave up 4 bases, with 13 bases separating them. CDR1 is LNHNV, CDR2 YYDKDF, per germline (reference sequence). This chain's CDR3 is CATSRDAGVRYEQYF. The CDR3 DNA follows: TGTGCCACCAGCAGAGATGCAGGTGTTAGGTACGAGCAGTACTTC.

The rearrangement links TRBV7-9 to TRBJ1-2; 8 bases are a match to TRBD1. The J segment lost 2 bases and the V segment lost 5 bases, leaving 7 bases of the junction unmatched. Per the germline V gene, CDR1 is SEHNR and CDR2 is FQNEAQ (reference sequence). The CDR3 covers 15 residues. The CDR3 sequence: CASSPRQGSNYGYTF. The CDR3 bases are TGTGCCAGCAGCCCGCGACAGGGGTCAAACTATGGCTACACCTTC.

As for this clone: The same CDR3 arises from other DNA sequences in this sample as well. The V gene is TRBV18, the J gene TRBJ1-2; unclear D gene. Trimming removed 3 bases from V and 2 bases from J, with 7 bases in between. The CDR3 is made up of 13 amino acids. Germline lookup yields CDR1 KGHSH and CDR2 LQKENI. CDR3 nucleotides: TGTGCCAGCTCACCCGGGCAGAACTATGGCTACACCTTC. Its translation is CASSPGQNYGYTF.

The gene calls are TRBV4-1 and TRBJ1-2; D gene ambiguous. This CDR3 comprises 15 residues. V was shortened by 0 bases and J by 8 bases, with 16 bases between the two germline ends. Germline V gives CDR1 MGHRA, CDR2 YSYEKL. Here the CDR3 DNA reads TGCGCCAGCAGCCAAGACCTAGGCCACCCCGGGGGCTACACCTTC. It yields the protein CASSQDLGHPGGYTF.

The chain is built from TRBV18 and TRBJ2-5; 12 positions agree with TRBD2. Germline V gene data show CDR1 as KGHSH and CDR2 as LQKENI. The length of the CDR3 is 16 residues. V lost 2 bases and J lost 3; bases outside the gene matches: 4. The chain's CDR3 is CASSPVWTSGKETQYF. CDR3 in DNA: TGTGCCAGCTCACCAGTTTGGACTAGCGGGAAAGAGACCCAGTACTTC.

Concerning this clone: This CDR3 is also generated by other DNA sequences in the sample. V gene TRBV5-1 combines with J gene TRBJ2-7; tentatively, D is TRBD2 (5 bases). The CDR3 runs 14 residues. Trimming pared 0 bases from V and 0 bases from J, leaving 7 bases between. Germline loops: CDR1 SGHRS, CDR2 YFSETQ. This CDR3 reads CASSLDGSSYEQYF. In DNA, the CDR3 is TGCGCCAGCAGCTTGGATGGGAGCTCCTACGAGCAGTACTTC.

This chain uses TRBV5-5 with TRBJ2-6; no reliable D call. The germline CDR1 and CDR2 sequences are SGHKS and YYEKEE (reference sequence). V shed 0 bases and J shed 0 bases, with 10 bases lying between them. The CDR3 loop spans 17 amino acids. CDR3: CASSLGTSTSGANVLTF. CDR3 in DNA: TGTGCCAGCAGCTTGGGCACATCTACCTCTGGGGCCAACGTCCTGACTTTC.

This CDR3 reads CASRASAYNEQFF. DNA for the CDR3: TGTGCCAGCCGGGCCTCCGCCTACAATGAGCAGTTCTTC. V is TRBV28 and J is TRBJ2-1; no reliable D call. CDR1 is MDHEN, CDR2 SYDVKM, per germline. The CDR3 length is 13 residues. V was pared by 8 bases and J by 2 bases, with 10 bases between.

The chain is built from TRBV9 and TRBJ2-2, with TRBD2 identical over 8 bases. The ends lost 0 bases at V and 5 bases at J; junction bases unmatched: 9. CDR3 length: 17 amino acids. Looked up from germline, CDR1 is SGDLS and CDR2 is YYNGEE. The CDR3 region is CASSVAPLAELTGELFF. CDR3 in DNA: TGTGCCAGCAGCGTAGCCCCACTAGCGGAACTTACCGGGGAGCTGTTTTTT.